This passage covers 25 T cell receptor beta chains from one sample sequenced in a study of control samples from healthy donors and cancer patients. Produced via immunoSEQ multiplex PCR; TCRdb's table is partial and in-frame only. This sample has about 51,000 clones, with about four fifths found just once. The sample was blood. All receptors derive from a man in his 70s in good health.

V gene TRBV11-2 combines with J gene TRBJ2-1, with 10 positions matching TRBD2. Germline values: CDR1 SGHAT, CDR2 FQNNGV. Losses at the gene ends were 1 base for V and 3 bases for J; bases not matched to a gene: 6. This CDR3 has 17 residues. The chain's CDR3 is CASSLVGLAEYYNEQFF. In DNA, the CDR3 is TGTGCCAGCAGCTTAGTTGGACTAGCGGAATACTACAATGAGCAGTTCTTC.

The chain uses TRBV5-1 and TRBJ2-5, with D uncertain. Per germline, CDR1 SGHRS and CDR2 YFSETQ. The CDR3 is 13 amino acids. The V end lost 0 bases, the J end lost 4 bases, and 7 bases lay between the germline ends. The CDR3 reads CASSLGPTETQYF. The CDR3 DNA reads TGCGCCAGCAGCTTGGGTCCAACAGAGACCCAGTACTTC.

This clone was detected only once. This sequence joins TRBV19 and TRBJ2-2; D is undetermined. The length of the CDR3 is 12 residues. Trimming left V 8 bases short and J 7 bases short, with 11 bases between. Germline V gives CDR1 LNHDA, CDR2 SQIVND (reference sequence). CDR3 bases: TGTGCCAGTGCCCACCCAGGCGGGGAGCTGTTTTTT. Protein sequence: CASAHPGGELFF.

CDR3 amino acids: CASSVDGQGGEAFF. The CDR3 DNA sequence: TGTGCCAGCAGCGTAGATGGACAGGGGGGTGAAGCTTTCTTT. The chain combines TRBV9 with TRBJ1-1, with 10 bases that match TRBD1. V lost 0 bases and J lost 7; bases outside the gene matches: 3. The CDR3 is made up of 14 amino acids. The germline V gene encodes CDR1 SGDLS and CDR2 YYNGEE.

V usage is TRBV6-9 and J usage is TRBJ1-2; unclear D gene. V was shortened by 0 bases and J by 4 bases, with 18 bases between the two germline ends. The CDR3 contains 17 residues. In germline, CDR1 is MNHGY, CDR2 SVAAGI. As DNA, the CDR3 is TGTGCCAGCAGTTATTCCCCGGGGAGGGAAAAGTTCTATGGCTACACCTTC. Translating it yields CASSYSPGREKFYGYTF.

This chain uses TRBV12-3 or TRBV12-4 with TRBJ2-1; D call uncertain. The CDR3 sequence is 13 residues long. The germline V and J ends were trimmed by 1 base and 3 bases, with 4 bases remaining between them. This CDR3 reads CASSLVGYNEQFF. The CDR3 bases are TGTGCCAGCAGTTTAGTTGGCTACAATGAGCAGTTCTTC.

The chain joins TRBV4-1 to TRBJ1-5, with D hard to call. Trimming cost V 0 bases and J 3 bases, with 18 bases left between them. Germline V gene lookup returns CDR1 MGHRA and CDR2 YSYEKL. The CDR3 length is 18 residues. The CDR3 region has the DNA TGCGCCAGCAGCCAAGAATGGCAGAGGGCCTATAACAATCAGCCCCAGCATTTT. This encodes CASSQEWQRAYNNQPQHF.

The chain is built from TRBV6-5 and TRBJ1-1; TRBD1 is a possible D gene (6 bases). CDR1 is MNHEY and CDR2 is SVGAGI in the germline V gene. This CDR3 comprises 14 residues. V was shortened by 1 base and J by 5 bases, with 11 bases between the two germline ends. CDR3 nucleotide sequence: TGTGCCAGCAGTTACTTAGGGGGTGAGACTGAAGCTTTCTTT. It translates to CASSYLGGETEAFF.

The rearrangement joins TRBV4-2 to TRBJ2-1; D unresolved. Germline V gene sequence: CDR1 LGHNA, CDR2 YNFKEQ. The ends were cut back, 3 bases at V and 4 bases at J, with 7 bases in the middle. The CDR3 totals 13 residues. Here the CDR3 DNA reads TGTGCCAGCAGCCACGAAGCTTACAATGAGCAGTTCTTC. It encodes CASSHEAYNEQFF.

The chain recombines TRBV28 with TRBJ1-1; TRBD1 agrees at 7 bases. The CDR3 extends over 15 amino acids. V dropped 7 bases and J dropped 1; count of bases not matched to a gene: 9. Germline V CDR1 and CDR2: MDHEN, SYDVKM. CDR3 in DNA: TGTGCCAGCAATCTACCCGGGACAGCGAACACTGAAGCTTTCTTT. Translated: CASNLPGTANTEAFF.

The chain recombines TRBV11-3 with TRBJ2-7, with unresolved D. Deletions cut 2 bases from V and 2 bases from J, with 13 bases between. The CDR3 length is 15 residues. The germline CDR1 and CDR2 sequences are SGHNT and YENEEA. The DNA for the CDR3 is TGTGCCAGCAGCTTACTCGACGGATTTACCTACGAGCAGTACTTC. The encoded protein is CASSLLDGFTYEQYF.

The table lists this clone with a few counts. The V call is TRBV10-2, the J call TRBJ2-7; 7 bases are shared with TRBD1. The CDR3 is made up of 14 amino acids. V trimming: 6 bases; J trimming: 0 bases; junction bases outside the gene matches: 5. Germline CDR1 is WSHSY and CDR2 is SAAADI. The CDR3 spells CASRAGTDSYEQYF. Here the CDR3 DNA reads TGCGCCAGCAGAGCCGGGACAGACTCCTACGAGCAGTACTTC.

This chain links TRBV6-1 with TRBJ1-2; a weak D match, TRBD1 (5 bases). The V end was cut by 3 bases, the J end by 1 base, with 12 bases between. The CDR3 consists of 15 residues. From germline, CDR1 is MNHNS and CDR2 SASEGT. The DNA for the CDR3 is TGTGCCAGCAGTGACGGGGGGTTTGGTAACTATGGCTACACCTTC. Amino acids: CASSDGGFGNYGYTF.

This chain's CDR3 is CSAGDSPLSYNEQFF. CDR3 coding DNA: TGCAGCGCCGGGGACAGTCCACTCTCCTACAATGAGCAGTTCTTC. The chain carries TRBV29-1 and TRBJ2-1; 7 positions agree with TRBD1. Germline V gene data show CDR1 as SQVTM and CDR2 as ANQGSEA. The CDR3 extends over 15 amino acids. V shed 7 bases, J shed 0 bases, and the junction held 9 bases outside the gene matches.

The CDR3 loop reads CASSRAYQDEQFF. CDR3 sequence (DNA): TGCGCCAGCTCCAGGGCCTATCAGGATGAGCAGTTCTTC. The chain is built from TRBV10-1 and TRBJ2-1, with TRBD1 as a possible D gene (5 bases). Per germline, CDR1 WNHNN and CDR2 SYGVQD (reference sequence). Trimming took off 8 bases at V and 8 bases at J, with 16 bases between the two ends. CDR3 length: 13 amino acids.

The chain has TRBV30 and TRBJ2-7, with D possibly TRBD2 on 6 matching bases. The germline CDR1 and CDR2 sequences are GTSNPN and SVGIG (reference sequence). Trimming took off 1 base at V and 1 base at J, with 14 bases between the two ends. The CDR3 extends over 15 amino acids. The CDR3 nucleotides are TGTGCCTGGAGTGCCTTGGGGGAGGTATCCTACGAGCAGTACTTC. This codes for CAWSALGEVSYEQYF.

This chain uses TRBV2 with TRBJ2-1; the match to TRBD1 covers 8 bases. The CDR3 extends over 17 amino acids. The V gene end was trimmed by 1 base and the J gene end by 7 bases; junction bases not matched to a gene: 12. CDR1 SNHLY and CDR2 FYNNEI come from the germline V gene. The CDR3, as DNA: TGTGCCAGCAGTGAAGTTCCCCAGGGGGCTATTAAGAATGAGCAGTTCTTC. It encodes CASSEVPQGAIKNEQFF.

This chain connects TRBV13 to TRBJ2-5, with D possibly being TRBD1 (6 bases). V lost 5 bases to trimming and J lost 1 base, with 8 bases between them. Germline-derived CDR1 and CDR2 are PRHDT and FYEKMQ (reference sequence). This CDR3 contains 13 residues. The CDR3 bases are TGTGCCAGCAGCCTCAGGGGCCAAGAGACCCAGTACTTC. It is translated as CASSLRGQETQYF.

As to this clone: Its ends do not fully match the called genes, so a read error is possible. The J gene is TRBJ2-4, the V gene TRBV3-1 (or the pseudogene TRBV3-2); D may be TRBD1 (6 bases). CDR1 LGHDT and CDR2 YNNKEL come from the germline V gene (reference sequence). The CDR3 contains 13 residues. As DNA, the CDR3 is TGTGCCAGCAGCCCAAAGTTAGGACAGCAAATGAACTTC. Translated, it gives CASSPKLGQQMNF.

This clone was counted a few times. This chain links TRBV29-1 with TRBJ2-3, with 8 bases lining up with TRBD1. CDR1 is SQVTM, CDR2 ANQGSEA, per germline. The ends lost 6 bases at V and 2 bases at J; junction bases unmatched: 1. This CDR3 region has 12 residues. CDR3 residues: CSVTGDTDTQYF. CDR3 sequence (DNA): TGCAGCGTGACAGGGGACACAGATACGCAGTATTTT.

The chain employs TRBV18 and TRBJ2-7; tentative D call: TRBD1 (7 bases). The germline gives CDR1 KGHSH, CDR2 LQKENI. This CDR3 is built from 14 residues. The V end lost 4 bases, the J end lost 7 bases, and 17 bases lay between the germline ends. The CDR3 nucleotides read TGTGCCAGCTCACAGACTAGTAGGGGGCAAGAGCAGTACTTC. Its translation is CASSQTSRGQEQYF.

V is TRBV6-5 and J is TRBJ2-2; 10 bases fit TRBD2. Germline lookup yields CDR1 MNHEY and CDR2 SVGAGI. V was pared by 2 bases and J by 6 bases, with 3 bases of the junction left unmatched. CDR3 length: 15 residues. The CDR3, as DNA: TGTGCCAGCAGTTACAAAGCGGGGGGGCCCGGGGAGCTGTTTTTT. As protein: CASSYKAGGPGELFF.

V gene TRBV3-1 (or the pseudogene TRBV3-2) combines with J gene TRBJ2-1; D is possibly TRBD2 (6 bases). Germline V CDR1 and CDR2: LGHDT, YNNKEL (reference sequence). V was pared by 3 bases and J by 2 bases, with 11 bases between. There are 15 residues in the CDR3. The CDR3 is CASSQAGPAYNEQFF. CDR3 DNA sequence: TGTGCCAGCAGCCAGGCGGGGCCCGCCTACAATGAGCAGTTCTTC.

The CDR3 loop is CASSLLGSPEGTEAFF. Written as DNA, the CDR3 is TGCGCCAGCAGCCTACTTGGGTCCCCTGAGGGAACTGAAGCTTTCTTT. J is TRBJ1-1 and V is TRBV5-1; D is unclear. The germline V and J ends were trimmed by 4 bases and 5 bases, with 21 bases remaining between them. Germline assignment: CDR1 SGHRS and CDR2 YFSETQ. The CDR3 has 16 amino acids.

The chain links TRBV19 to TRBJ2-1; 8 nucleotides match TRBD1. J lost 7 bases, V lost 7 bases, and 9 bases had no gene match. This CDR3 is built from 14 residues. The germline CDR1 and CDR2 sequences are LNHDA and SQIVND (reference sequence). CDR3 protein: CASTPGQGFNEQFF. CDR3 DNA sequence: TGTGCCAGTACCCCCGGACAGGGTTTTAATGAGCAGTTCTTC.